A single T cell receptor beta chain is shown here with its context. The antigen remains unidentified. Repertoires were generated with immunoSEQ multiplex PCR, while TCRdb's copy carries only in-frame clones and drops some. The table lists 110,000 or so clones, 70% to 90% of them singletons, with roughly 2% in the top ten. This specimen comes from a study of cytomegalovirus exposure and HLA in healthy donors. About the research overall: Later analysis reported that the roughly 120 validation repertoires shared the platform of the approximately 670 first-cohort repertoires. Study-wide results and limits: Across donors, most TCRs were seen rarely, yet some public ones were widespread. CMV antigen specificity was confirmed in vitro for three CMV-associated chains. In the 120 or so validation repertoires, just under 95% of cluster scores exceeded 0, per a later analysis.

V was pared by 1 base and J by 1 base, with 16 bases between. The CDR3 consists of 17 residues. In germline, CDR1 is SGDLS, CDR2 YYNGEE. This chain joins TRBV9 and TRBJ2-3, with a possible D match to TRBD1 (5 bases). The sequenced sample consisted of PBMCs. This TCR was recovered from a woman under 40 in good health and CMV-seronegative. The CDR3 is CASSVLGQPDRTDTQYF. The CDR3 region has the DNA TGTGCCAGCAGCGTACTGGGGCAGCCGGACCGCACAGATACGCAGTATTTT. Combining the CDR3 with reference TRBV9 and TRBJ2-3 gives the whole variable domain DSGVTQTPKHLITATGQRVTLRCSPRSGDLSVYWYQQSLDQGLQFLIQYYNGEERAKGNILERFSAQQFPDLHSELNLSSLELGDSALYFCASSVLGQPDRTDTQYFGPGTRLTVL.